The entry below gives a single T cell receptor beta chain sequence along with its context. Its antigen has not been determined. Per-base quality was not reported, and no clone a single base away is much larger than it. For sequencing of the TCRbeta CDR3 region, genomic DNA was extracted from the sorted cells. TCRbeta CDR3 regions were sequenced using the immunoSEQ Assay. Here the immuneACCESS table is served through TCRdb, limited to in-frame sequences with V and J called. Missing clones are a known gap in these copies; in checked studies unresolved V genes cover under half, and the rest lacks a known reason. For this sample there are around 69,000 clones; 70% to 85% appear just once. Clones ranked in the top ten supply around 1.7% of the sample. The data are from a study of OX40 agonist ivuxolimab in advanced cancers. Describing the broader study: Ivuxolimab was an agonistic, fully human IgG2 monoclonal antibody directed against OX40 (CD134), a costimulatory receptor. Partial responses were achieved by three dose-escalation patients, of whom one had hepatocellular carcinoma and two had cutaneous melanoma. The paper covers the monotherapy dose-escalation part of the phase I ivuxolimab trial, which included N ≈ 54 patients. Prior anti-PD-1, anti-PD-L1 or anti-CTLA-4 therapy was permitted, and approximately 41% of dose-escalation patients had received checkpoint inhibitors. Intravenous ivuxolimab was administered to patients every 2 weeks at six dose levels: 0.01, 0.1, 0.3, 1.5, 3 and 10 mg/kg. Peripheral TCRbeta sequencing was intended to test whether TCR sequence diversity was altered and clonal T-cell expansion was caused by ivuxolimab. Of the roughly 51 patients in dose escalation, around 20 had hepatocellular carcinoma, some 15 had melanoma, 9 had renal cell carcinoma and 9 had head and neck cancer. In the dose-escalation cohort, 82.7% of patients were male, and the mean age was approximately 60 years, with a range of about 20 to 79. What the research found in general, with its limitations: Low levels of normalized T-cell clonal expansion were also seen in some patients who did not respond. Partial responders in the 0.1-3.0 mg/kg groups had among the lowest normalized peripheral clonal expansion, especially among CD8+ T cells. Which antigens the clonally expanded peripheral T cells were specific for was not determined. After ivuxolimab, expanded clones were on average more numerous among CD8+ T cells than among CD4+ T cells. At doses from 0.1 to 3.0 mg/kg, clonal expansion was seen in both CD4+ and CD8+ blood T cells between baseline and week 6.

Patients with autoimmune disease history or receiving systemic immunosuppression were excluded from the trial. Peripheral blood for TCR sequencing was collected from all dose cohorts at baseline, on cycle 4 day 1, and on cycle 7 day 1. The samples were drawn from a first-in-human, open-label, multicenter phase I dose-escalation trial of ivuxolimab. Adults with locally advanced or metastatic melanoma, renal cell, hepatocellular, or head and neck squamous cell carcinoma were enrolled in the trial. Before TCR sequencing, CD4+ and CD8+ T cells were separately sorted from peripheral blood. The trim is 6 bases for V and 2 bases for J, with a gap of 18 bases between the germline ends. Its CDR3 holds 16 amino acids, cysteine through phenylalanine. Only the CDR3 region is kept as DNA, spanning 48 bases read in frame from base 1. The germline V gene gives CDR1 as SGHAT and CDR2 as FQNNGV.

The chain joins TRBV11-2 to TRBJ2-3; the D region possibly corresponds to TRBD2 (6 bases align). The sample was CD4+ or CD8+ T cells sorted from blood, taken in a trial of the OX40 agonist ivuxolimab. The receptor comes from an adult with an advanced solid tumor such as melanoma, head and neck, liver or kidney cancer. Read as DNA, the sequence is TGTGCCAGCAGTTTTGGAGGGACTGTCTTCACAGATACGCAGTATTTT. Its translation is CASSFGGTVFTDTQYF.